The subject of this entry is one T cell receptor (beta chain). Donors were systemically healthy Caucasian individuals from Russia aged about 6 to 95 years. The CDR3 contains 15 residues. J gave up 3 bases and V 7 bases, and 4 bases lay outside the gene matches. CDR1 and CDR2 from the germline V gene are SGHTA and FQGNSA. The data stem from a study of blood T cells in healthy people across ages. Through a sample-barcoded 5' primer and a J-beta primer mix, a second PCR was run for roughly 7 to 12 cycles. Each of the cDNA molecules was tagged by a template-switch adaptor with 12 random nucleotides. TCRdb analysed the 5' RACE reads with MiXCR anew, one entry per CDR3 protein. The data contain roughly 730,000 distinct CDR3 sequences, 45% to 70% of them seen just once; the ten biggest clones take up 20% to 30%.

The chain joins TRBV7-2 to TRBJ2-1; 12 bases agree with TRBD2. The sequence derives from a man aged 40-49 years in good health. The source material was blood. CDR3 sequence: CASTQLAGGYNEQFF. CDR3 nucleotides: TGTGCCAGCACCCAACTAGCGGGGGGCTACAATGAGCAGTTCTTC.